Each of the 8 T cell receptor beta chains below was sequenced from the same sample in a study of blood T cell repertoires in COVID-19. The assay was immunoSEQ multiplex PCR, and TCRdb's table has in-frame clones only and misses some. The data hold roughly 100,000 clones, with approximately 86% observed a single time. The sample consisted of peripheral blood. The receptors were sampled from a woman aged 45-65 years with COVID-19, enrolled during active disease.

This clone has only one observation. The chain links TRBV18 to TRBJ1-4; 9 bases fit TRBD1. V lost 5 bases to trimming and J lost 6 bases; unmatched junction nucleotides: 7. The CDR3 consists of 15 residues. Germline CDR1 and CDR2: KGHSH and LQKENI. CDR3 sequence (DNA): TGTGCCAGCTCAGGAAACAGGGGGCAGGATGAAAAACTGTTTTTT. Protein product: CASSGNRGQDEKLFF.

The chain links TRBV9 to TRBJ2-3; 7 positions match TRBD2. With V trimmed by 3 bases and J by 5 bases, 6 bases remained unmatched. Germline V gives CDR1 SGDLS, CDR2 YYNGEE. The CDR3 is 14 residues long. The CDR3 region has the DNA TGTGCCAGCAGCGAGACTAGCCAGGTAGATACGCAGTATTTT. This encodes CASSETSQVDTQYF.

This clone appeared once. The chain's CDR3 is CASSETRGRAFF. The DNA for the CDR3 is TGTGCCAGCAGTGAAACCCGGGGGAGGGCTTTCTTT. The rearrangement uses TRBV6-1 and TRBJ1-1; a possible D gene is TRBD1 (5 bases). The germline V and J ends were trimmed by 2 bases and 11 bases, with 12 bases remaining between them. Germline lookup yields CDR1 MNHNS and CDR2 SASEGT. There are 12 residues in the CDR3.

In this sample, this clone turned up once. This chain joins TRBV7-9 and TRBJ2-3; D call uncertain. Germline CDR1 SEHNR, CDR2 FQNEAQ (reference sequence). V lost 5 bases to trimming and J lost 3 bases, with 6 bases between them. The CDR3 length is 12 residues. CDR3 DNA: TGTGCCAGCAGCCCCCAAACAGATACGCAGTATTTT. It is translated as CASSPQTDTQYF.

The CDR3 bases are TGTGCCAGCTCACCCTCTGGCCAGAGCGTAGAGACCCAGTACTTC. It translates to CASSPSGQSVETQYF. This rearrangement joins TRBV18 to TRBJ2-5; D is ambiguous. This CDR3 spans 15 amino acids. CDR1 KGHSH and CDR2 LQKENI come from the germline V gene. Trimming stripped 3 bases from V and 4 bases from J, with 15 bases between.

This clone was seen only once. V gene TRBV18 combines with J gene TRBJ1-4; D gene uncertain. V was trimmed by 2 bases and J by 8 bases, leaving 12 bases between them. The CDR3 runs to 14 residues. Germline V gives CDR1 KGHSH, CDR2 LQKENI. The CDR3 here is CASSPVTAKEKLFF. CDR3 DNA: TGTGCCAGCTCACCAGTTACAGCAAAGGAAAAACTGTTTTTT.

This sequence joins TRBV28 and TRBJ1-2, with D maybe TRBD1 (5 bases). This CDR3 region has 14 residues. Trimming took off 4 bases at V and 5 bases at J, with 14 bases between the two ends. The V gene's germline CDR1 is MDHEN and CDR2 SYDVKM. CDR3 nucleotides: TGTGCCAGCAGTTATATCAGGGTGCGGTATGGCTACACCTTC. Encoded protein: CASSYIRVRYGYTF.

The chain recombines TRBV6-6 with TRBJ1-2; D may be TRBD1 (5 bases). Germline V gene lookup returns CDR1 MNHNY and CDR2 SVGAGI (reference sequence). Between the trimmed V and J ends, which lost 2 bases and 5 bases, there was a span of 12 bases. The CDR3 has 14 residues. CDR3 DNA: TGTGCCAGCAGTTACGGGGGGTACGAGTATGGCTACACCTTC. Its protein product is CASSYGGYEYGYTF.